This is a list of T cell receptor beta chains from one sample in a study of OX40 agonist ivuxolimab in advanced cancers. The protocol was immunoSEQ multiplex PCR, while the TCRdb copy is restricted to in-frame clones and leaves out a portion. The table lists tens of thousands of clones, more than 75% of them singletons. The input for sequencing was CD4+ or CD8+ T cells sorted from blood, taken in a trial of the OX40 agonist ivuxolimab. The receptors were sampled from an adult with an advanced solid tumor such as melanoma, head and neck, liver or kidney cancer. Both conserved end residues are part of each CDR3. The D gene is left open where the match is weak. The size entry is marked missing in some rows and otherwise reads once, few, many or a size class.

D	V	length	J	size	CDR3	DNA
-	TRBV5-1	18	TRBJ2-6	-	CASSSPGIGVTGANVLTF	TGCGCCAGCAGCTCCCCCGGGATAGGGGTCACTGGGGCCAACGTCCTGACTTTC
-	TRBV5-6	15	TRBJ1-1	-	CASSRKALVNTEAFF	TGTGCCAGCAGCCGAAAAGCGCTAGTGAACACTGAAGCTTTCTTT
-	TRBV27	14	TRBJ2-2	-	CASRLSRNTGELFF	TGTGCCAGCAGGCTGAGCCGGAACACCGGGGAGCTGTTTTTT
TRBD2	TRBV4-1	15	TRBJ2-3	-	CASSHRGDGTDTQYF	TGCGCCAGCAGCCACCGGGGGGACGGCACAGATACGCAGTATTTT
-	TRBV14	18	TRBJ1-4	-	CASSQESKVFTGNEKLFF	TGTGCCAGCAGCCAAGAGTCTAAGGTCTTTACCGGGAATGAAAAACTGTTTTTT
TRBD1	TRBV9	16	TRBJ1-3	-	CASSVSTGSSGNTIYF	TGTGCCAGCAGCGTCTCGACAGGGAGCTCTGGAAACACCATATATTTT
-	TRBV7-9	13	TRBJ1-1	-	CASSLHRNTEAFF	TGTGCCAGCAGCTTACACAGAAACACTGAAGCTTTCTTT
-	TRBV18	12	TRBJ2-1	-	CASSPQDNEQFF	TGTGCCAGCTCACCACAAGACAATGAGCAGTTCTTC
TRBD1	TRBV5-5	17	TRBJ1-2	-	CASSLFQGAQGDYGYTF	TGTGCCAGCAGCTTGTTTCAGGGGGCGCAGGGTGACTATGGCTACACCTTC
-	TRBV28	14	TRBJ2-7	once	CASNLSGRAYEQYF	TGTGCCAGCAACCTGAGCGGCAGAGCCTACGAGCAGTACTTC
-	TRBV28	16	TRBJ1-3	-	CASSLILLTSGNTIYF	TGTGCCAGCAGTTTAATATTGCTGACCTCTGGAAACACCATATATTTT
-	TRBV6-1	17	TRBJ2-3	few	CASSGSGYLGFTDTQYF	TGTGCCAGCAGTGGTAGCGGCTACTTGGGATTCACAGATACGCAGTATTTT
-	TRBV5-6	15	TRBJ1-4	-	CASSLVAAGREKLFF	TGTGCCAGCAGCTTGGTAGCCGCGGGCAGGGAAAAACTGTTTTTT
-	TRBV25-1	14	TRBJ1-4	once	CASKPDRWNEKLFF	TGTGCCAGCAAACCCGACAGGTGGAATGAAAAACTGTTTTTT
TRBD2	TRBV25-1	18	TRBJ2-2	-	CASSEYTGSGGDTGELFF	TGTGCCAGCAGTGAATATACGGGGAGCGGGGGGGACACCGGGGAGCTGTTTTTT
-	TRBV27	14	TRBJ2-7	few	CASSLSPSLYEQYF	TGTGCCAGCAGTTTATCGCCGAGTCTCTACGAGCAGTACTTC
-	TRBV28	12	TRBJ2-3	-	CASSLMGDTQYF	TGTGCCAGCAGCCTCATGGGGGATACGCAGTATTTT
-	TRBV5-4	14	TRBJ1-2	-	CASSLASTSDAYTF	TGTGCCAGCAGCTTGGCCTCCACCTCCGACGCCTACACCTTC
TRBD1	TRBV7-9	17	TRBJ2-5	-	CASSLVGTVSTQETQYF	TGTGCCAGCAGCTTAGTGGGGACAGTCTCTACCCAAGAGACCCAGTACTTC
-	TRBV9	14	TRBJ2-1	-	CASSGPLKRDEQFF	TGTGCCAGCAGCGGACCCTTAAAGAGAGATGAGCAGTTCTTC
-	TRBV7-9	13	TRBJ2-2	-	CASSFRDTGELFF	TGTGCCAGCAGCTTCAGGGACACCGGGGAGCTGTTTTTT
TRBD1	TRBV28	13	TRBJ2-7	-	CASSGTGAYEQYF	TGTGCCAGCAGTGGGACAGGTGCCTACGAGCAGTACTTC
-	TRBV27	14	TRBJ2-1	-	CASSFPGGYNEQFF	TGTGCCAGCAGTTTCCCCGGGGGCTACAATGAGCAGTTCTTC
-	TRBV4-1	15	TRBJ1-4	-	CASSQLQGSNEKLFF	TGCGCCAGCAGCCAGTTACAGGGATCTAATGAAAAACTGTTTTTT
TRBD1	TRBV2	14	TRBJ1-2	few	CASSLGQGSYGYTF	TGTGCCAGCAGTCTCGGACAGGGCAGCTATGGCTACACCTTC
TRBD2	TRBV28	18	TRBJ2-2	-	CASSLAPLAGGSAGELFF	TGTGCCAGCAGTTTAGCCCCCCTAGCGGGAGGATCAGCCGGGGAGCTGTTTTTT
TRBD2	TRBV28	16	TRBJ2-7	-	CASSSAGLAGKYEQYF	TGTGCCAGCAGTTCCGCGGGACTAGCGGGGAAATACGAGCAGTACTTC